These 24 T cell receptor beta chains were sequenced from one sample in a study of blood T cells in healthy people across ages. Through a sample-barcoded 5' primer and a J-beta primer mix, a second PCR was run for roughly 6 to 11 cycles. TCRdb recomputed calls from the 5' RACE reads with MiXCR, one row per CDR3 protein. The sample carries over 550,000 distinct CDR3 sequences, 25% to 35% recorded once. Material for sequencing was blood. Every receptor here comes from a woman aged 80 or over in good health.

Turning to this clonotype: A read error may explain this, as a much larger clone is one base away. CDR3 protein: CASSYSGKTYGQYF. The CDR3 DNA is TGTGCCAGCAGTTACTCGGGCAAGACCTACGGGCAGTACTTC. The rearrangement joins TRBV6-2 or TRBV6-3 to TRBJ2-7; D gene uncertain. The CDR3 loop spans 14 amino acids. Germline loops: CDR1 MNHEY, CDR2 SVGEGT.

This clonotype was seen repeatedly, ten times or more. A much larger clonotype is one base distant, so this may be a read error. This chain links TRBV30 with TRBJ2-6, with D tentatively TRBD1 (5 bases). The CDR3 consists of 13 residues. CDR1 is GTSNPN and CDR2 is SVGIG in the germline V gene (reference sequence). CDR3 sequence: CAHVRSGANVRTF. The CDR3 DNA follows: TGTGCCCACGTCCGCTCTGGGGCCAACGTCCGGACTTTC.

This clonotype was counted at least ten times. This chain uses TRBV5-5 with TRBJ1-6; D unresolved. CDR1 and CDR2 (germline): SGHKS, YYEKEE (reference sequence). V was shortened by 5 bases and J by 0 bases, with 12 bases between the two germline ends. The CDR3 is 16 amino acids. CDR3 sequence reads: CASSREGSSYNSPLHF. The CDR3 DNA is TGTGCCAGCAGTCGAGAGGGAAGCTCCTATAATTCACCCCTCCACTTT.

This clonotype came up a few times. V and J are TRBV29-1 and TRBJ1-5; no clear D gene. Germline assignment: CDR1 SQVTM and CDR2 ANQGSEA. V lost 6 bases, J lost 4 bases, and 10 bases lay in between. The CDR3 runs 12 residues. The CDR3 nucleotides are TGCAGCGTCGGCGGGGTAAATCAGCCCCAGCATTTT. Translated, it gives CSVGGVNQPQHF.

This clonotype was seen just once. This chain connects TRBV14 to TRBJ2-5, with TRBD1 matching over 9 bases. The closer fit of TRBJ2-7 to the DNA end suggests the J call may be wrong. The CDR3 sequence is 15 residues long. Germline lookup yields CDR1 SGHDN and CDR2 FVKESK. CDR3 nucleotide sequence: TGTGCCAGCAGCCGCACGGGACAGGGCGACTACGAGCAGTACTTC. This sequence encodes CASSRTGQGDYEQYF.

This clonotype was found many times. CDR3 region: CASFRSAVTDTQYF. The CDR3 nucleotides read TGTGCCAGCTTTCGGAGCGCAGTCACAGATACGCAGTATTTT. The chain combines TRBV12-3 or TRBV12-4 with TRBJ2-3, with D unresolved. CDR3 length: 14 amino acids. V was pared by 8 bases and J by 2 bases, with 14 bases between.

This clonotype was seen at least ten times. The rearrangement joins TRBV20-1 to TRBJ2-3; D is unresolved. Germline V gene data show CDR1 as DFQATT and CDR2 as SNEGSKA (reference sequence). The CDR3 runs to 12 residues. Trimming removed 6 bases from V and 0 bases from J, with 7 bases in between. The CDR3 DNA is TGCAGTGCACCGCCAAGCACAGATACGCAGTATTTT. Translated, it gives CSAPPSTDTQYF.

The rearrangement links TRBV5-1 to TRBJ2-5; 8 bases align to TRBD2. The length of the CDR3 is 16 residues. Germline V gives CDR1 SGHRS, CDR2 YFSETQ. The V gene end was trimmed by 0 bases and the J gene end by 5 bases; junction bases not matched to a gene: 9. DNA for the CDR3: TGCGCCAGCAGCTTGGCCGGGACTAGTGAGATGGAGACCCAGTACTTC. Translating gives CASSLAGTSEMETQYF.

This clonotype has ten or more counts. The rearrangement uses TRBV20-1 and TRBJ2-1; 11 bases line up with TRBD2. Per germline, CDR1 DFQATT and CDR2 SNEGSKA (reference sequence). V trimming: 3 bases; J trimming: 9 bases; junction bases outside the gene matches: 4. The CDR3 contains 13 residues. The CDR3 DNA sequence: TGCAGTGCTAGGACTAGCGGGACGAGTGAGCAGTTCTTC. Protein sequence: CSARTSGTSEQFF.

The rearrangement joins TRBV12-3 or TRBV12-4 to TRBJ1-1; TRBD1 matches 9 bases. CDR3 length: 16 amino acids. The V gene end was trimmed by 6 bases and the J gene end by 4 bases; junction bases not matched to a gene: 12. CDR3 nucleotide sequence: TGTGCCAGCAGGAACCGGGACAGGGTTGGGAGCACTGAAGCTTTCTTT. Encoded protein: CASRNRDRVGSTEAFF.

About this clonotype: This may be a read error, as it is one base from a much larger clone. The CDR3 region has the DNA TGCGCCAGCAGCTTGGCCGGCGACAATCAGCCCCGGCATTTT. It is translated as CASSLAGDNQPRHF. The gene calls are TRBV5-1 and TRBJ1-5, with no clear D. This CDR3 comprises 14 residues. Germline assignment: CDR1 SGHRS and CDR2 YFSETQ.

This clonotype was detected many times. This CDR3 reads CAGGGYSGANVLTF. The CDR3 DNA is TGTGCCGGGGGCGGGTATTCTGGGGCCAACGTCCTGACTTTC. The chain combines TRBV30 with TRBJ2-6, with D possibly matching TRBD1 (6 bases). The CDR3 spans 14 residues. V was cut by 8 bases and J by 1 base, with 12 bases left in between. The germline gives CDR1 GTSNPN, CDR2 SVGIG (reference sequence). The entire variable domain, with the rest obtained from reference TRBV30 and TRBJ2-6, is as follows: SQTIHQWPATLVQPVGSPLSLECTVEGTSNPNLYWYRQAAGRGLQLLFYSVGIGQISSEVPQNLSASRPQDRQFILSSKKLLLSDSGFYLCAGGGYSGANVLTFGAGSRLTVL.

As concerns this clonotype: This could be a read error, since a much larger clone is one nucleotide away. J is TRBJ2-6 and V is TRBV6-4; D not resolved. The ends were cut back, 1 base at V and 0 bases at J, with 4 bases in the middle. CDR1 is MRHNA, CDR2 SNTAGT, per germline. The CDR3 runs 15 residues. CDR3: CASSDLSSGANVLTF. CDR3 bases: TGTGCCAGCAGTGACTTGAGCTCTGGGGCCAACGTCCTGACTTTC.

The genes are TRBV20-1 and TRBJ2-5, with 9 bases fitting TRBD1. The germline V gene has CDR1 DFQATT and CDR2 SNEGSKA (reference sequence). The CDR3 runs to 13 residues. Unmatched junction bases numbered 3, after V lost 2 bases and J lost 5 bases. CDR3 residues: CSARYRGQETQYF. DNA for the CDR3: TGCAGTGCTAGATACAGGGGGCAGGAGACCCAGTACTTC.

This clonotype was seen many times. The chain recombines TRBV18 with TRBJ2-7; tentatively, D is TRBD1 or TRBD2 (5 bases each). CDR3 length: 15 residues. Germline lookup yields CDR1 KGHSH and CDR2 LQKENI. V gave up 3 bases and J gave up 4 bases, with 16 bases separating them. The CDR3: CASSPNSGTAYEQYF. In DNA, the CDR3 is TGTGCCAGCTCACCGAATTCCGGGACCGCTTACGAGCAGTACTTC.

This clonotype has a handful of counts. The J gene is TRBJ1-2, the V gene TRBV6-2 or TRBV6-3; no definite D call. CDR1 and CDR2 (germline): MNHEY, SVGEGT. V lost 0 bases to trimming and J lost 5 bases, with 4 bases between them. The CDR3 is 12 amino acids. The CDR3 region has the DNA TGTGCCAGCAGTTACTCGGTGTATGGCTACACCTTC. Its translation is CASSYSVYGYTF.

This clonotype has a count of ten or more. V is TRBV7-2 and J is TRBJ2-4, with TRBD2 identical over 12 bases. From germline, CDR1 is SGHTA and CDR2 FQGNSA. V lost 5 bases and J lost 6; bases outside the gene matches: 14. CDR3 length: 18 amino acids. The CDR3 nucleotides are TGTGCCAGCAGCCCCCGACTAGCGGGGGCTTCGGGAGGAAACATTCAGTACTTC. It specifies CASSPRLAGASGGNIQYF.

This clonotype was picked up a small number of times. With a much larger clone just one base away, this may be a read error. The gene calls are TRBV28 and TRBJ2-1, with D possibly being TRBD1 (6 bases). The J call is uncertain, as TRBJ2-7 better fits the DNA end. The CDR3 consists of 15 residues. Germline lookup yields CDR1 MDHEN and CDR2 SYDVKM. The CDR3 reads CASRIRRDTYNEQYF. For the CDR3, the DNA is TGTGCCAGCAGGATCCGCCGGGACACGTACAATGAGCAGTACTTC.

This clonotype was detected ten times or more. The chain employs TRBV18 and TRBJ1-1; TRBD1 is a possible D gene (5 bases). The germline V gene encodes CDR1 KGHSH and CDR2 LQKENI. V was trimmed by 3 bases and J by 0 bases, leaving 11 bases between them. The length of the CDR3 is 15 residues. CDR3: CASSPPRVMNTEAFF. Written as DNA, the CDR3 is TGTGCCAGCTCACCCCCCAGGGTTATGAACACTGAAGCTTTCTTT.

This clonotype has a count of ten or more. This chain connects TRBV10-3 to TRBJ1-4; D gene unclear. Germline CDR1 ENHRY, CDR2 SYGVKD. This CDR3 has 17 amino acids. Trimming shortened V by 10 bases and J by 8 bases, and 29 bases separated the two germline ends. The CDR3 is CATRDGEGLGVMEKLFF. The CDR3 nucleotides read TGTGCCACTCGAGACGGGGAAGGGCTTGGGGTTATGGAAAAACTGTTTTTT.

The genes are TRBV12-3 or TRBV12-4 and TRBJ1-1; D perhaps matches TRBD1 (6 bases). Trimming pared 3 bases from V and 3 bases from J, leaving 8 bases between. CDR3 length equals 13 residues. The CDR3 nucleotides are TGTGCCAGCAGTTTGCACAGGGACACTGAAGCTTTCTTT. It codes for CASSLHRDTEAFF.

This clonotype was found many times. The chain couples TRBV15 to TRBJ1-2; D perhaps matches TRBD1 (6 bases). The V gene's germline CDR1 is LNHNV and CDR2 YYDKDF (reference sequence). The CDR3 totals 14 residues. V was shortened by 0 bases and J by 8 bases, with 13 bases between the two germline ends. The CDR3 loop reads CATSRDWTVTGYTF. DNA of the CDR3: TGTGCCACCAGCAGAGATTGGACAGTGACCGGCTACACCTTC.

Remarks on this clonotype: A junction end diverges from the germline sequence, so it may reflect a read error. V is TRBV27 and J is TRBJ2-5, with unresolved D. The CDR3 is made up of 14 amino acids. Germline V CDR1 and CDR2: MNHEY, SMNVEV (reference sequence). The CDR3 bases are TGTGCCAGCAGGTTATGGCTAGAGACCGATGAGCGGTACTTC. Encoded protein: CASRLWLETDERYF.

This clonotype was detected only a few times. The chain couples TRBV6-5 to TRBJ2-1, with 12 nucleotides matching TRBD1. Losses at the gene ends were 9 bases for V and 10 bases for J; bases not matched to a gene: 10. Germline lookup yields CDR1 MNHEY and CDR2 SVGAGI. This CDR3 comprises 14 residues. CDR3 DNA sequence: TGTGCCAGTACGTCTCGGGACAGGGGGCGGGAGCAGTTCTTC. Translation: CASTSRDRGREQFF.